This T cell receptor beta chain was sequenced during a study of blood T cell repertoires in COVID-19. In the authors' methods: Estimation of nucleated cell counts relied on the amplification of reference gene primers. Clones were read by immunoSEQ multiplex PCR, and TCRdb kept only the in-frame ones, dropping some. The V and J calls and clone size are taken from that table; D and trimming were inferred from the DNA. This table holds about 410,000 clones, roughly 86% found once. The V gene's germline CDR1 is MNHEY and CDR2 SMNVEV (reference sequence). Trimming stripped 2 bases from V and 0 bases from J, with 10 bases between. The length of the CDR3 is 15 residues. Cohort allocation depended upon clinical history that participants reported.

The sequencing sample was made of PBMCs or T cells enriched from blood (not recorded which). This receptor was obtained from a woman aged 25-40 years who had recovered from COVID-19. The genes are TRBV27 and TRBJ2-5; tentative D call: TRBD2 (6 bases). CDR3 loop: CASSLTGGYQETQYF. The DNA for the CDR3 is TGTGCCAGCAGTTTAACCGGGGGATACCAAGAGACCCAGTACTTC.